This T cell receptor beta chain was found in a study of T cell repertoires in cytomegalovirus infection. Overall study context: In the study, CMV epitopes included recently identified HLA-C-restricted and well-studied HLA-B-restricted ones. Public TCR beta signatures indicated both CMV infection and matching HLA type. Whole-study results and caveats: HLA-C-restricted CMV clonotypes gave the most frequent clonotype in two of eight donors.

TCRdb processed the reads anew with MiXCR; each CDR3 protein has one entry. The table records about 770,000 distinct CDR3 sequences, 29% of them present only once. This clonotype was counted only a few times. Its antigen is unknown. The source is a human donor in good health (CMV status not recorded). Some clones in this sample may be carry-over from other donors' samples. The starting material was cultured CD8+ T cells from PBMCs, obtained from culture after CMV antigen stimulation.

The CDR3 coding sequence is TGCAGTGCTAGAGATCTGAGGGGCGGTTTGCCCGGGGAGCTGTTTTTT. This codes for CSARDLRGGLPGELFF. This chain joins TRBV20-1 and TRBJ2-2; tentatively, D is TRBD1 or TRBD2 (5 bases each). The V and J ends lost 0 bases and 6 bases respectively, with 17 bases between them. This CDR3 has 16 amino acids. CDR1 and CDR2 (germline): DFQATT, SNEGSKA (reference sequence).